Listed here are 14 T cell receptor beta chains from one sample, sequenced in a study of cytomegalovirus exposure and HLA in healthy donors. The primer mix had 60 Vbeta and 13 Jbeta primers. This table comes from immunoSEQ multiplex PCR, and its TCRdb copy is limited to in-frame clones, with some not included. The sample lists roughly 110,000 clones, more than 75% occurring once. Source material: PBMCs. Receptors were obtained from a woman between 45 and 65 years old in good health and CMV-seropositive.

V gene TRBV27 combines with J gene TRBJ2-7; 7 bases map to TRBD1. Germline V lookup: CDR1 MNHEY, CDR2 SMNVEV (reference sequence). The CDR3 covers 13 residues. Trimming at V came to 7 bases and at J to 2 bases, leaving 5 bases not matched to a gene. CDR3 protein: CASTVGQPYEQYF. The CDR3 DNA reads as TGTGCCAGCACCGTGGGACAGCCCTACGAGCAGTACTTC.

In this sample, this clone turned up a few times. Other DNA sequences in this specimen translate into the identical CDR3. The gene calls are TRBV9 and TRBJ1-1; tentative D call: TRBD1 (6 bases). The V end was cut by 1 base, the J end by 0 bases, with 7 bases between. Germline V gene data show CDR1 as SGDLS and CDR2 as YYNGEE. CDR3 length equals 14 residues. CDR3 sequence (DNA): TGTGCCAGCAGCGTAACAGGGATGAACACTGAAGCTTTCTTT. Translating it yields CASSVTGMNTEAFF. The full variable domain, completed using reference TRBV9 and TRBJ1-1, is DSGVTQTPKHLITATGQRVTLRCSPRSGDLSVYWYQQSLDQGLQFLIQYYNGEERAKGNILERFSAQQFPDLHSELNLSSLELGDSALYFCASSVTGMNTEAFFGQGTRLTVV.

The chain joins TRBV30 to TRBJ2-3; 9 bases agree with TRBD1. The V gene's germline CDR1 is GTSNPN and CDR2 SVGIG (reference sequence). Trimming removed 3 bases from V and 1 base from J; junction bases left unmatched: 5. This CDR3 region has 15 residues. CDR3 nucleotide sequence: TGTGCCTGGAGGAGTTGGGACAGGGGCACAGATACGCAGTATTTT. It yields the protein CAWRSWDRGTDTQYF. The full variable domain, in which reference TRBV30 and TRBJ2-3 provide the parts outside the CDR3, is SQTIHQWPATLVQPVGSPLSLECTVEGTSNPNLYWYRQAAGRGLQLLFYSVGIGQISSEVPQNLSASRPQDRQFILSSKKLLLSDSGFYLCAWRSWDRGTDTQYFGPGTRLTVL.

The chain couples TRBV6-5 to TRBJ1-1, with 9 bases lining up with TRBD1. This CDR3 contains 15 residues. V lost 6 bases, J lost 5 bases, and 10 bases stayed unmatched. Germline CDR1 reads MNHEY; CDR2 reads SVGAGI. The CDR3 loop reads CASRTPGQGWTEAFF. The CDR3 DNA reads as TGTGCCAGCAGAACTCCGGGACAGGGTTGGACTGAAGCTTTCTTT.

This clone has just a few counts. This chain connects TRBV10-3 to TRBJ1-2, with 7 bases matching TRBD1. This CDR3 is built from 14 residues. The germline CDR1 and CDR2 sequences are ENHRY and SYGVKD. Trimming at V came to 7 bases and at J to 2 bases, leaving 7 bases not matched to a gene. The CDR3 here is CAITSAGGNYGYTF. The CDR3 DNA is TGTGCCATCACATCGGCAGGGGGGAACTATGGCTACACCTTC.

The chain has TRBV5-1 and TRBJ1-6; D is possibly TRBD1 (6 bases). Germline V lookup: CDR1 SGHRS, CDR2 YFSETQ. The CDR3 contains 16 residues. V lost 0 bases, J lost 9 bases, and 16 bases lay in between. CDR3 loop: CASSLESGGQGSPLHF. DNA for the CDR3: TGCGCCAGCAGCTTGGAGTCCGGGGGGCAGGGTTCACCCCTCCACTTT.

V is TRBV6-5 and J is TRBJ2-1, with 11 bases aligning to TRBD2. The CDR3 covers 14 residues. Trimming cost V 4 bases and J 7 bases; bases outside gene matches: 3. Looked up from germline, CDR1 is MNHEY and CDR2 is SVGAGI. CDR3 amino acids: CASSLAGGQNEQFF. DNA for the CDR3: TGTGCCAGCAGTTTAGCGGGGGGGCAGAATGAGCAGTTCTTC.

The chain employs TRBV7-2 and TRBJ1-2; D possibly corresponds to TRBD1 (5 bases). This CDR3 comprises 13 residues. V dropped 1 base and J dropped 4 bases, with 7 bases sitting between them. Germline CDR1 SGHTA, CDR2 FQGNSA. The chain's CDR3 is CASSLGTSYGYTF. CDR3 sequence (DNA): TGTGCCAGCAGCTTAGGGACAAGCTATGGCTACACCTTC.

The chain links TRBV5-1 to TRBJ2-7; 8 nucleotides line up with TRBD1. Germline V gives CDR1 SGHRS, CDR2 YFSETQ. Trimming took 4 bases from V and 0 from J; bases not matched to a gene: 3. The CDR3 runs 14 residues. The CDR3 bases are TGCGCCAGCAGCGGAACAGGGGGCTCCTACGAGCAGTACTTC. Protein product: CASSGTGGSYEQYF.

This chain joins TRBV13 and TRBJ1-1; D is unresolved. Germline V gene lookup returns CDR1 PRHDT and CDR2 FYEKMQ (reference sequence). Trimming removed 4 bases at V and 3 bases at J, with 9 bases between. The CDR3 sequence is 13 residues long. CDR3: CASSSRLDTEAFF. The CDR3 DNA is TGTGCCAGCAGCTCCCGCCTAGACACTGAAGCTTTCTTT. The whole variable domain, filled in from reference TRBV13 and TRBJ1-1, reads AAGVIQSPRHLIKEKRETATLKCYPIPRHDTVYWYQQGPGQDPQFLISFYEKMQSDKGSIPDRFSAQQFSDYHSELNMSSLELGDSALYFCASSSRLDTEAFFGQGTRLTVV.

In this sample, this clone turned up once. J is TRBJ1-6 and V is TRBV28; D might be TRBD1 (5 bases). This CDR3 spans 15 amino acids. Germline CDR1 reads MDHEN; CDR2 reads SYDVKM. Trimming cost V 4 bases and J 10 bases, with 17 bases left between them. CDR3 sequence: CASSWRGVRNSPLHF. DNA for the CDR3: TGTGCCAGCAGTTGGCGGGGGGTAAGAAACTCACCCCTCCACTTT.

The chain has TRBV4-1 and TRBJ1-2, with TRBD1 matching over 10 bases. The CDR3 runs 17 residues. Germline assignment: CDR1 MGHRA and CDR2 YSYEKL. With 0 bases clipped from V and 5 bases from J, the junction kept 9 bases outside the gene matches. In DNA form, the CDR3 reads TGCGCCAGCAGCCAAGAATTGCGTTCGGGACAGGGGTATGGCTACACCTTC. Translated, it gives CASSQELRSGQGYGYTF.

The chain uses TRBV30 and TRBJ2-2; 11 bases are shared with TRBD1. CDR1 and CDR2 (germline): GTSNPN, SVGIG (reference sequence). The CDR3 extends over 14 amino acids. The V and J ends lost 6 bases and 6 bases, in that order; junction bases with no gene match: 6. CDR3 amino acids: CACSGTGGPGELFF. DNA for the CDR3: TGTGCCTGTTCAGGGACAGGGGGGCCCGGGGAGCTGTTTTTT.

The CDR3 sequence is CASSAFGTGLGTEAFF. Here the CDR3 DNA reads TGTGCCAGCAGCGCTTTCGGGACAGGGTTGGGAACTGAAGCTTTCTTT. V gene TRBV7-2 combines with J gene TRBJ1-1, with TRBD1 matching 9 bases. CDR3 size: 16 residues. The J segment lost 5 bases and the V segment lost 5 bases, leaving 12 bases of the junction unmatched. Germline V gene lookup returns CDR1 SGHTA and CDR2 FQGNSA.